This TCR beta chain was found in a study of blood T cell repertoires in COVID-19 (dated by TCRdb to about 2020). For the wider study: Samples covering the acute and convalescent phases of COVID-19 were provided by collaborators in the United States, Italy and Spain. The prospective study material was composed of cDNA or gDNA derived from T cells, B-cell-depleted T cells, or PBMCs. Subjects who had been exposed to COVID-19, were actively infected with it, or had recovered from it provided the deeply sampled blood TCRbeta repertoires that made up the dataset. A freely available public database, intended as a resource for researchers studying the immune response to SARS-CoV-2, is where the repertoires were released. The samples were drawn from the first 160 participants of the ongoing ImmuneRACE study and from over a thousand subjects provided by 6 global collaborators. Nearly every sample came with metadata listing a de-identified subject ID, COVID-19 status, age in years and sex. Where available, HLA class I and class II types were taken from metadata supplied by the sample provider and were not determined by assay-based typing.

TCRbeta CDR3 regions were amplified from genomic DNA by means of the immunoSEQ Assay, a bias-controlled multiplex PCR. The original pipeline was this. The number of nucleated cells in each sample was estimated by amplification of reference gene primers within the assay. To quantify the absolute abundance of each unique TCRbeta CDR3 rearrangement, sequence reads were collapsed and filtered. For each sample, productive Simpson clonality was calculated as the square root of Simpson's diversity index across productive rearrangements. Drawn from immuneACCESS, this table holds only the in-frame rearrangements with V and J called that TCRdb kept. Clones are partly lost; checked studies trace under half to an unresolved V gene and leave the rest unexplained. V and J calls and clone size follow that table, whereas D and trimming were derived from the DNA. The sample profile shows roughly 240,000 clones; 75% to 90% of them were found once. The leading ten clones occupy 3.5% to 5.5% of the sample.

A second Seattle source provided samples from volunteer blood donors who had recovered from COVID-19. Collaborating institutions collected whole blood in K2EDTA tubes following their own protocols. Collaborator samples were shipped for TCRbeta analysis as frozen whole blood, isolated PBMCs, or DNA extracted from either sample type. V is cut by 7 bases and J by 1 base, and the space between the germline ends is 11 bases. Measured from the cysteine to the phenylalanine, the CDR3 is 13 residues long. Just the 39-base CDR3 DNA is kept, in frame starting at base 1. The germline V gene (reference sequence) sets CDR1 to MNHNY and CDR2 to SVGAGI. Summary of the overall study and its limitations: The quantity of clinical and demographic metadata differed by source and by participant and was supplied without curation.

In the case of this clone: This clone's antigen is unknown. No base qualities exist here, and no much larger clone lies one base off it.

Sequenced input: peripheral blood. The V and J segments used are TRBV6-6 and TRBJ2-7; no D segment can be confidently identified. The clonotype was recovered from a man aged 60 to 75 who had recovered from COVID-19. The CDR3 protein is CASTPGDSYEQYF. At the DNA level, the sequence is TGTGCCAGCACCCCAGGCGATTCCTACGAGCAGTACTTC.